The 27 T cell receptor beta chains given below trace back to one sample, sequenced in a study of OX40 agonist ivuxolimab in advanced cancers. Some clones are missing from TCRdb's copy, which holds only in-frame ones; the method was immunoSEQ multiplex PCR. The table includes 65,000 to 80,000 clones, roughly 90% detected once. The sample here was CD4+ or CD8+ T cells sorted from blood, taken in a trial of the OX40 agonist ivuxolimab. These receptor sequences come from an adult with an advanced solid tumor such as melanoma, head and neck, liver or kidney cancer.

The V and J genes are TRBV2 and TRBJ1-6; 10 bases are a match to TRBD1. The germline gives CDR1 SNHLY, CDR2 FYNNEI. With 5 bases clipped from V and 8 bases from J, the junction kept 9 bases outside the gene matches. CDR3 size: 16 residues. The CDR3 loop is CASSNTGTGAYSPLHF. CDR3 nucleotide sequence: TGTGCCAGCAGTAATACCGGGACAGGGGCTTATTCACCCCTCCACTTT.

The CDR3 nucleotides read TGTGCCAGCAGTTATCCCCCGGCAGGGAACTATGGCTACACCTTC. Translating gives CASSYPPAGNYGYTF. This rearrangement joins TRBV6-5 to TRBJ1-2, with D perhaps matching TRBD1 (5 bases). This CDR3 is 15 amino acids long. CDR1 and CDR2 from the germline V gene are MNHEY and SVGAGI. V gave up 3 bases and J gave up 2 bases, with 13 bases separating them.

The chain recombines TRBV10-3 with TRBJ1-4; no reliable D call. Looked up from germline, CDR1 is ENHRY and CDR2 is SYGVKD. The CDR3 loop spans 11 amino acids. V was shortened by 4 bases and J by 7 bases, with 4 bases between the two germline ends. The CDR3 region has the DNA TGTGCCATCAGTGGAGGTGAAAAACTGTTTTTT. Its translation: CAISGGEKLFF.

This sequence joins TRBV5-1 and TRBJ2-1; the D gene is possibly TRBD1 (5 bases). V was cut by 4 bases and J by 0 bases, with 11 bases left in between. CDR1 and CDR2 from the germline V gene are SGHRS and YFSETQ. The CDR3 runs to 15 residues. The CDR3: CASSIVGASYNEQFF. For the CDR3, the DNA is TGCGCCAGCAGCATCGTAGGGGCCTCCTACAATGAGCAGTTCTTC.

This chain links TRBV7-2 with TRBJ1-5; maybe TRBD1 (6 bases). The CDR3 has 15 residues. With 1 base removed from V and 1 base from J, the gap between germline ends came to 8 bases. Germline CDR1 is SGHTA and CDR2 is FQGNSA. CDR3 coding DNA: TGTGCCAGCAGCTTAGATACAGGGAGCAATCAGCCCCAGCATTTT. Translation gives CASSLDTGSNQPQHF.

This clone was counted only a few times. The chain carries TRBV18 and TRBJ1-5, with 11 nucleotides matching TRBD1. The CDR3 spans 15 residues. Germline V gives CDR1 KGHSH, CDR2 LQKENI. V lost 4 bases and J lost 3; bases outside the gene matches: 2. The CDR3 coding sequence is TGTGCCAGCTCACGGACAGGGGGCACCAATCAGCCCCAGCATTTT. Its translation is CASSRTGGTNQPQHF.

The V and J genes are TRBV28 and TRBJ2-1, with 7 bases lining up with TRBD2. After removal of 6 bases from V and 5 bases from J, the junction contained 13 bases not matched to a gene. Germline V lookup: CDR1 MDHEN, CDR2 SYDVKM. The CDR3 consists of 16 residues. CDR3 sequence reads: CASSSYLERGHNEQFF. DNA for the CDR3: TGTGCCAGCAGCTCCTATCTTGAGCGGGGTCACAATGAGCAGTTCTTC.

CDR3 bases: TGCGCCAGCAGCCCTGGTTCGAGAAGAGCGGGTAATAGGGATGAGCAGTTCTTC. Its protein product is CASSPGSRRAGNRDEQFF. The genes are TRBV4-3 and TRBJ2-1; D may be TRBD2 (6 bases). Germline loops: CDR1 LGHNA, CDR2 YSLEER. V lost 4 bases and J lost 8, with 27 bases in between. The CDR3 loop spans 18 amino acids.

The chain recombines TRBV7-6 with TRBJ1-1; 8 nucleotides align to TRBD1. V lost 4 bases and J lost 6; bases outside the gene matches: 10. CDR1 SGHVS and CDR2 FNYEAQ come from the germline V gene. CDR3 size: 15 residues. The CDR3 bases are TGTGCCAGCAGCTCGACAGGGGCTAGGGACGCTGAAGCTTTCTTT. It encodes CASSSTGARDAEAFF.

CDR3 in amino acids: CASSLDRGTNEKLFF. CDR3 sequence (DNA): TGTGCCAGCTCCCTGGACAGGGGAACTAATGAAAAACTGTTTTTT. The chain carries TRBV18 and TRBJ1-4; 9 nucleotides align to TRBD1. Germline V lookup: CDR1 KGHSH, CDR2 LQKENI. The CDR3 runs 15 residues. V dropped 6 bases and J dropped 1; count of bases not matched to a gene: 3.

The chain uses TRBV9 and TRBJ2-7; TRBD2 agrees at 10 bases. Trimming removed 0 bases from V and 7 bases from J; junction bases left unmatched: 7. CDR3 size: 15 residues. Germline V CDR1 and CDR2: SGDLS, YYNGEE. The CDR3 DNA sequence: TGTGCCAGCAGCGTAGCCCTAGCGGGAGTGGGGGAGCAGTACTTC. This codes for CASSVALAGVGEQYF.

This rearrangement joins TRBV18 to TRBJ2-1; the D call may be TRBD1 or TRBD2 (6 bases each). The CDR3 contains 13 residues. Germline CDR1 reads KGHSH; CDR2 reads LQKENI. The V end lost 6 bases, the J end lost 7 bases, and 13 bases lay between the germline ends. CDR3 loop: CASSRGTKNEQFF. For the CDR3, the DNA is TGTGCCAGCTCCCGGGGGACAAAGAATGAGCAGTTCTTC.

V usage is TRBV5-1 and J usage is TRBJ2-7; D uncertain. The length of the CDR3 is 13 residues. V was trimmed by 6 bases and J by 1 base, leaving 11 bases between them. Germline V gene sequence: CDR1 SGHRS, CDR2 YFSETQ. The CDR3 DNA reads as TGCGCCAGCAACAATGGGGTATCCTACGAGCAGTACTTC. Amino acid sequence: CASNNGVSYEQYF. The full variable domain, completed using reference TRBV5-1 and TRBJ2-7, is KAGVTQTPRYLIKTRGQQVTLSCSPISGHRSVSWYQQTPGQGLQFLFEYFSETQRNKGNFPGRFSGRQFSNSRSEMNVSTLELGDSALYLCASNNGVSYEQYFGPGTRLTVT.

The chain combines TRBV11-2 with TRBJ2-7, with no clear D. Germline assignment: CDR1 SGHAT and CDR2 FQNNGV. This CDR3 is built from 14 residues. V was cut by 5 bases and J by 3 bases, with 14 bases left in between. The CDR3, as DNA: TGTGCCAGCAGCCCATCCCCGAAGATCTACGAGCAGTACTTC. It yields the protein CASSPSPKIYEQYF.

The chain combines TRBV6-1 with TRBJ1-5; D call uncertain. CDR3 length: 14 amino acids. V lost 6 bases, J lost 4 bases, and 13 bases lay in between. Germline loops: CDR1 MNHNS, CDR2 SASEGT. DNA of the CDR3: TGTGCCAGCAGAGTATCTGGAGATAATCAGCCCCAGCATTTT. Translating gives CASRVSGDNQPQHF.

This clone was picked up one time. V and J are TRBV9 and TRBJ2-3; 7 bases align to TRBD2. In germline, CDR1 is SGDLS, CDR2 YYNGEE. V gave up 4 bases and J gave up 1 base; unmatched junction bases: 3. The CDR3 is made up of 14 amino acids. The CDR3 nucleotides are TGTGCCAGCAGCAGGGCGGGGGGCACAGATACGCAGTATTTT. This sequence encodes CASSRAGGTDTQYF.

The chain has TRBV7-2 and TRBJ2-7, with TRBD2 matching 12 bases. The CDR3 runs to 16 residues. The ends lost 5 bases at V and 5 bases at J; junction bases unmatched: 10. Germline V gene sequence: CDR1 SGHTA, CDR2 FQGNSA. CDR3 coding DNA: TGTGCCAGCAGCCCGCGGCTAGCGGGAGGGACTAACGAGCAGTACTTC. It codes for CASSPRLAGGTNEQYF. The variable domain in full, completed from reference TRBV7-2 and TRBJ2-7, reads GAGVSQSPSNKVTEKGKDVELRCDPISGHTALYWYRQSLGQGLEFLIYFQGNSAPDKSGLPSDRFSAERTGGSVSTLTIQRTQQEDSAVYLCASSPRLAGGTNEQYFGPGTRLTVT.

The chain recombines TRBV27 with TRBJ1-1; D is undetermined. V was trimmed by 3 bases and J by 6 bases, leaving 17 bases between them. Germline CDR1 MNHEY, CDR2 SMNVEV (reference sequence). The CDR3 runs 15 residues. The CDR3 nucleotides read TGTGCCAGCAGTTTTGGTGAGGGTTTCGGCGCTGAAGCTTTCTTT. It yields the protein CASSFGEGFGAEAFF.

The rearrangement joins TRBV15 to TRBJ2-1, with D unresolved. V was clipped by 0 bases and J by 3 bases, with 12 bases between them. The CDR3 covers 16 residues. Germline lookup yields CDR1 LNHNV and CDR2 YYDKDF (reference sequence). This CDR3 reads CATSRDRAAIYNEQFF. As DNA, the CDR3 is TGTGCCACCAGCAGAGATAGGGCGGCTATCTACAATGAGCAGTTCTTC.

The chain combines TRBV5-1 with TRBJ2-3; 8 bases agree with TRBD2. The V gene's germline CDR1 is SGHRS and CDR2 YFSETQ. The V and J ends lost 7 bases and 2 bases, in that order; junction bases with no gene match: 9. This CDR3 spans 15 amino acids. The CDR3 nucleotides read TGCGCCAGCCGGCGGGGGGCGGATAACACAGATACGCAGTATTTT. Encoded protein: CASRRGADNTDTQYF.

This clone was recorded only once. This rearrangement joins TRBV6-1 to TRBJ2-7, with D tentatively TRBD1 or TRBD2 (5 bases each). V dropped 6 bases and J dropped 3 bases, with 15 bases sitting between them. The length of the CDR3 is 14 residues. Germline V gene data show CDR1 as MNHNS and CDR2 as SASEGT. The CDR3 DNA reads TGTGCCAGCAGAGGGACCGGGAAACTCTACGAGCAGTACTTC. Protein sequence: CASRGTGKLYEQYF.

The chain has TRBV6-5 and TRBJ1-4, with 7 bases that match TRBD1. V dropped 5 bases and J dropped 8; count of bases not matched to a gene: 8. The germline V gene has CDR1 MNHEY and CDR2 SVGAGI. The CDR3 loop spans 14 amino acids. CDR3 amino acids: CASSTRTGGEKLFF. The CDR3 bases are TGTGCCAGCAGTACACGGACAGGAGGGGAAAAACTGTTTTTT.

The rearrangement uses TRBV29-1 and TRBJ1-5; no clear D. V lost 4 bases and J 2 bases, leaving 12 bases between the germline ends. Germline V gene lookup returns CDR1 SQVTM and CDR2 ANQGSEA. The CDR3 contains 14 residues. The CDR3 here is CSVGEVVGNQPQHF. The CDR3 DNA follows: TGCAGCGTTGGCGAAGTGGTGGGCAATCAGCCCCAGCATTTT.

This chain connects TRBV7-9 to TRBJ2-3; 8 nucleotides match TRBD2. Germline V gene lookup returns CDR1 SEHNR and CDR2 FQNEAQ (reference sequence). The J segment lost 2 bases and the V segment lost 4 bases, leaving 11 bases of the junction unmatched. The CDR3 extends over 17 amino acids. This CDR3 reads CASSSTYTSGSTDTQYF. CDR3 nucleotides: TGTGCCAGCAGCTCAACATACACTAGCGGATCCACAGATACGCAGTATTTT. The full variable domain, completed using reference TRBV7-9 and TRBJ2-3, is DTGVSQNPRHKITKRGQNVTFRCDPISEHNRLYWYRQTLGQGPEFLTYFQNEAQLEKSRLLSDRFSAERPKGSFSTLEIQRTEQGDSAMYLCASSSTYTSGSTDTQYFGPGTRLTVL.

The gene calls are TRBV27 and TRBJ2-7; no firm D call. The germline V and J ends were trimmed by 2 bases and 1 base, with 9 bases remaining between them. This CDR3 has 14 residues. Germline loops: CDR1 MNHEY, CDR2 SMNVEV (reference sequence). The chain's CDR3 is CASSLKGPSYEQYF. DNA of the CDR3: TGTGCCAGCAGTTTAAAAGGGCCTTCCTACGAGCAGTACTTC.

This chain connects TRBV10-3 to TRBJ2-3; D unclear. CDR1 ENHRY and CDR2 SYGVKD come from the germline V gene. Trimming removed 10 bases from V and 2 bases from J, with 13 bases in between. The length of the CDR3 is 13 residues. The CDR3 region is CANQEFPTDTQYF. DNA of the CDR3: TGTGCCAACCAAGAATTCCCCACAGATACGCAGTATTTT.

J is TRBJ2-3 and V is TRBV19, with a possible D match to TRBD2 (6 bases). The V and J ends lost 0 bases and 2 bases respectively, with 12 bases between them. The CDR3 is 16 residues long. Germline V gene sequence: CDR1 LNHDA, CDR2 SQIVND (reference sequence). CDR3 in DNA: TGTGCCAGTAGTATAGACAGTAGCGGCCCCACAGATACGCAGTATTTT. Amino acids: CASSIDSSGPTDTQYF.